These T cell receptor beta chains were read from a single sample in a study of Graves' ophthalmopathy and Graves' hyperthyroidism. TCRdb analysed the multiplex PCR reads with MiXCR anew, one entry per CDR3 protein. The sample contains over a million distinct CDR3 sequences, 35% to 45% of which appear only once. The material sequenced was peripheral blood or thyroid tissue (not recorded which). The receptors were sampled from an adult man with Graves' hyperthyroidism. CDR3s include the opening cysteine and the closing phenylalanine or tryptophan. The D gene is left open where the match is weak. Expanded clones get a size class; other rows say once, few or many, or leave the size out.

.	.	TRBV7-9	TRBJ1-1	CASSLAQAEAFF	TGTGCCAGCAGCTTAGCGCAGGCGGAAGCTTTCTTT
.	.	TRBV11-2	TRBJ2-3	CASSLVSSRSDTQYF	TGTGCCAGCAGCTTAGTGTCTAGCCGATCAGATACGCAGTATTTT
few	TRBD1	TRBV10-2	TRBJ1-1	CASSYSTGQGIGFF	TGTGCCAGCAGTTACTCGACGGGACAGGGTATTGGTTTCTTT
few	TRBD2	TRBV7-8	TRBJ2-7	CASSSSGPAGFGTNYEQYF	TGTGCCAGCAGCTCGTCGGGTCCAGCGGGATTTGGCACGAACTACGAGCAGTACTTC
.	.	TRBV7-8	TRBJ2-7	CASSQDAAGGRYEQYF	TGCGCCAGCAGCCAGGATGCGGCGGGCGGCCGCTACGAGCAGTACTTC
.	.	TRBV7-9	TRBJ1-2	CASSQDRTEGNYGYTF	TGTGCCAGCAGCCAAGATCGGACAGAGGGTAACTATGGCTACACCTTC
.	.	TRBV25-1	TRBJ2-3	CASSLVPYVGTQYF	TGTGCCAGCAGCTTAGTCCCGTATGTGGGTACGCAGTATTTT
few	.	TRBV2	TRBJ2-5	CASARLAVQETQYF	TGTGCCAGCGCGCGGCTGGCAGTCCAAGAGACCCAGTACTTC
.	.	TRBV20-1	TRBJ1-3	CSAISGGGRYTIYF	TGCAGTGCTATTTCGGGGGGCGGGAGGTACACCATATATTTT
many	.	TRBV29-1	TRBJ2-7	CSVEGQAPYEQYF	TGCAGCGTTGAAGGACAGGCGCCCTACGAGCAGTACTTC
few	.	TRBV5-1	TRBJ2-7	CASSLSTTAYEQYF	TGCGCCAGCAGCTTGTCTACTACTGCCTACGAGCAGTACTTC
few	.	TRBV4-1	TRBJ1-1	CASTRGDGGGTEAFF	TGCGCCAGCACCCGAGGGGATGGGGGAGGGACTGAAGCTTTCTTT
many	TRBD1	TRBV7-9	TRBJ1-5	CASSLGPDRANQPQHF	TGTGCCAGCAGCTTAGGACCAGACAGGGCTAATCAGCCCCAGCATTTT
few	TRBD2	TRBV7-9	TRBJ2-7	CASSHRGGASGSNSYEQYF	TGTGCCAGCAGCCACCGTGGGGGAGCTAGCGGGTCCAACTCCTACGAGCAGTACTTC
.	.	TRBV6-5	TRBJ1-1	CASSYDPGTMNTEAFF	TGTGCCAGCAGTTACGACCCAGGGACCATGAACACTGAAGCTTTCTTT
few	.	TRBV28	TRBJ2-3	CASSHGTLTDTQYF	TGTGCCAGCAGTCATGGGACCCTCACAGATACGCAGTATTTT
.	TRBD2	TRBV10-2	TRBJ2-2	CASRLAGVGGELFF	TGCGCCTCACGGCTAGCGGGAGTGGGCGGGGAGCTGTTTTTT
many	TRBD1	TRBV10-3	TRBJ2-5	CAIRRQGKETQYF	TGTGCCATCAGGCGACAGGGAAAAGAGACCCAGTACTTC
.	.	TRBV14	TRBJ2-7	CASSPSPLSTEQYF	TGTGCCAGCTCCCCCAGCCCCCTTAGCACCGAGCAGTACTTC
.	TRBD1	TRBV20-1	TRBJ1-1	CSAPDRVGGKAFF	TGCAGTGCTCCCGACAGGGTTGGTGGGAAGGCTTTCTTT
many	.	TRBV7-6	TRBJ1-1	CASSDFRQKNTEAFF	TGTGCCAGCAGCGACTTTAGACAGAAGAACACTGAAGCTTTCTTT
many	.	TRBV7-9	TRBJ2-5	CASSLGGEETQYF	TGTGCCAGCAGCTTAGGGGGCGAAGAGACCCAGTACTTC
many	TRBD2	TRBV6-5	TRBJ2-5	CASSRPAGGRRETQYF	TGTGCCAGCAGTCGTCCCGCGGGGGGCAGGCGAGAGACCCAGTACTTC
few	TRBD1	TRBV10-3	TRBJ1-1	CAIRTGGLFMNTEAFF	TGTGCCATCAGGACAGGGGGCCTCTTCATGAACACTGAAGCTTTCTTT
many	.	TRBV7-9	TRBJ2-7	CASSLEDHYEQYF	TGTGCCAGCAGCTTAGAGGATCACTACGAGCAGTACTTC
.	.	TRBV7-2	TRBJ2-7	CASSDRDFNSYEQYF	TGTGCCAGCAGCGACCGGGACTTTAACTCCTACGAGCAGTACTTC
.	.	TRBV5-1	TRBJ2-2	CASSSARANTGELFF	TGCGCCAGCAGCTCGGCCAGGGCGAACACCGGGGAGCTGTTTTTT
few	.	TRBV12-3/TRBV12-4	TRBJ1-4	CASSPGSEKLFF	TGTGCCAGCAGTCCCGGAAGTGAAAAACTGTTTTTT
few	.	TRBV20-1	TRBJ2-7	CSASLATRRDYEQYF	TGCAGTGCTAGTCTAGCGACGAGGAGGGATTACGAGCAGTACTTC
few	.	TRBV19	TRBJ1-3	CASSIGVTGGNTIYF	TGTGCCAGTAGTATAGGAGTCACGGGAGGAAACACCATATATTTT
many	.	TRBV25-1	TRBJ1-5	CASSEFGGGDQPQHF	TGTGCCAGCAGTGAATTCGGTGGGGGAGATCAGCCCCAGCATTTT
many	TRBD1	TRBV12-3/TRBV12-4	TRBJ1-1	CASSLGQGAEAFF	TGTGCCAGCAGCCTCGGACAGGGTGCTGAAGCTTTCTTT
.	TRBD1	TRBV6-6	TRBJ1-2	CASTPRPTGSGYTF	TGTGCCAGCACTCCACGCCCGACAGGGAGCGGCTACACCTTC
many	.	TRBV15	TRBJ1-3	CATSEAGNTIYF	TGTGCCACCTCAGAGGCGGGAAACACCATATATTTT
many	.	TRBV7-9	TRBJ1-2	CASSPAGRGGGGYTF	TGTGCCAGCAGCCCAGCGGGCAGGGGTGGAGGTGGCTACACCTTC
many	.	TRBV7-2	TRBJ1-1	CASRKSQGLNDGEAFF	TGTGCCAGCAGAAAGAGTCAGGGTCTGAATGATGGTGAAGCTTTCTTT
many	.	TRBV11-2	TRBJ2-2	CASSLELVAGELFF	TGTGCCAGCAGCTTAGAATTGGTGGCCGGGGAGCTGTTTTTT